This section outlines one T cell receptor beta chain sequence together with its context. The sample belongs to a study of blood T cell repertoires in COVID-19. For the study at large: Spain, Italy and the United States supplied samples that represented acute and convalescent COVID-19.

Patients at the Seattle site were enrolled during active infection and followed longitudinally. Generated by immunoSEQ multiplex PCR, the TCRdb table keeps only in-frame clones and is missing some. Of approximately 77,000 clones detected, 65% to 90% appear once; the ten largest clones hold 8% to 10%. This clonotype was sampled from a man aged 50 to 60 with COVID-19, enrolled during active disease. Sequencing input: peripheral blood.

CDR3 in amino acids: CASSLDGGRNSPLHF. The CDR3 DNA is TGTGCCAGCAGCTTGGACGGGGGGAGGAATTCACCCCTCCACTTT. The chain uses TRBV5-4 and TRBJ1-6; tentative D call: TRBD1 (5 bases). Trimming left V 0 bases short and J 7 bases short, with 11 bases between. Germline V gene sequence: CDR1 SGHNT, CDR2 YYREEE (reference sequence). The CDR3 covers 15 residues.